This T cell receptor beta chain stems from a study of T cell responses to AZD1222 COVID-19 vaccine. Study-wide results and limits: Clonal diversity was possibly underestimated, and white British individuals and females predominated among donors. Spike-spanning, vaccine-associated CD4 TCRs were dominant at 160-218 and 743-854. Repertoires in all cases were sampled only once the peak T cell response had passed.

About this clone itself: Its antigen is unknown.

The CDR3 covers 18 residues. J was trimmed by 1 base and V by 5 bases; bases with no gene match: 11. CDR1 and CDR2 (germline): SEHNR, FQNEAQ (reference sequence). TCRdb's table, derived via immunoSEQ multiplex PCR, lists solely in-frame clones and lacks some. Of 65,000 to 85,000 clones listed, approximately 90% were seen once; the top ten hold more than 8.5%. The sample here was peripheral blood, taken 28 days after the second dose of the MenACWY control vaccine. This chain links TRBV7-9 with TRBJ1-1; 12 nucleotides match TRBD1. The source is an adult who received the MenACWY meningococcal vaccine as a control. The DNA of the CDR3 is TGTGCCAGCAGCCCCAGGACCGGGACAGGGGGCGGGAACACTGAAGCTTTCTTT. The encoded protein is CASSPRTGTGGGNTEAFF.